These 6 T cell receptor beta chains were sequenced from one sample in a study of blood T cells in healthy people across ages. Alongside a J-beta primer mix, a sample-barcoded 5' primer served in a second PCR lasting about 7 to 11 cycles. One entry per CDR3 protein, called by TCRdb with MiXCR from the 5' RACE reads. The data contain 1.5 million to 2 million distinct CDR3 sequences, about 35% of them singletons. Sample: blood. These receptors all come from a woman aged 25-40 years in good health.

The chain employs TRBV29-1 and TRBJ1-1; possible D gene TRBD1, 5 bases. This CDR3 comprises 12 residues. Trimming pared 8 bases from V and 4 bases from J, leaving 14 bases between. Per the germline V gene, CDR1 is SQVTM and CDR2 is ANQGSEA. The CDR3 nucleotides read TGCAGCATACTAGACAGTTTCACTGAAGCTTTCTTT. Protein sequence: CSILDSFTEAFF.

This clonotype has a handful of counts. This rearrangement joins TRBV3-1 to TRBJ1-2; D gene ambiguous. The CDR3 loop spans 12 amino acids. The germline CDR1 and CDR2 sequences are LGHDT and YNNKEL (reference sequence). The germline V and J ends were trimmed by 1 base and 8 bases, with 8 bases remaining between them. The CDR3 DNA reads TGTGCCAGCAGCCAAGGGGAAGCCGGCTACACCTTC. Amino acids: CASSQGEAGYTF.

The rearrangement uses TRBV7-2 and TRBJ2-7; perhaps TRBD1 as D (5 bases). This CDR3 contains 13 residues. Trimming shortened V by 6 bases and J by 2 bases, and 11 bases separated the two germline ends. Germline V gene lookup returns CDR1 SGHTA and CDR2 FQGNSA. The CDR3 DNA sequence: TGTGCCAGCAGGTATCAGGGAACCTACGAGCAGTACTTC. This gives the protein CASRYQGTYEQYF. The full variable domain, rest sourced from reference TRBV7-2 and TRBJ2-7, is GAGVSQSPSNKVTEKGKDVELRCDPISGHTALYWYRQSLGQGLEFLIYFQGNSAPDKSGLPSDRFSAERTGGSVSTLTIQRTQQEDSAVYLCASRYQGTYEQYFGPGTRLTVT.

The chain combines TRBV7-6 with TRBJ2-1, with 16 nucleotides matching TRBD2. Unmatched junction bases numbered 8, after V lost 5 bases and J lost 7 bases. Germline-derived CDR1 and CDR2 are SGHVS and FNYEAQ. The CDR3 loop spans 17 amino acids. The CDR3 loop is CASSPGTSGRVPNEQFF. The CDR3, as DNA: TGTGCCAGCAGCCCAGGGACTAGCGGGAGGGTACCTAATGAGCAGTTCTTC.

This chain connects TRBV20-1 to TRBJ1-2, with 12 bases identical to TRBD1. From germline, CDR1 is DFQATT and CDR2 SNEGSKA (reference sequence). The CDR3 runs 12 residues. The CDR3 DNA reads TGCGGGGGGGACAGGGGGCTGGATGGCTACACCTTC. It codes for CGGDRGLDGYTF.

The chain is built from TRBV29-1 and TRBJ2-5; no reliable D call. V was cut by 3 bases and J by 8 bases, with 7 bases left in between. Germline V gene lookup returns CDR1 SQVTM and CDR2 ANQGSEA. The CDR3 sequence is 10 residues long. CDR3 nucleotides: TGCAGCGTTGAGTCCCACACCCAGTACTTC. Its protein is CSVESHTQYF.